This TCR beta chain was sequenced in a study of T-cell reconstitution after alpha-beta-depleted transplantation in children. Study-level results: Reported findings indicate that, about two months after transplant, alpha-beta T cells came from several hundred expanded clones, which were derived from non-depleted graft cells.

This clonotype was found many times. The antigen is not known. For TCRbeta, the library was prepared with unique molecular identifiers. TCRdb recomputed calls from the PCR reads with MiXCR, one row per CDR3 protein. The data hold 200,000 or so distinct CDR3 sequences, with 5.5% to 7% observed a single time. This receptor was identified in a girl in the first two years of life with combined immunodeficiency, due to receive a stem cell transplant. Sequenced material: PBMCs, taken before TCRalphabeta/CD19-depleted stem cell transplant.

CDR3 nucleotides: TGCAGCGTTGAGGCCAGGGGAAGTCAGGGCACCGGGGAGCTGTTTTTT. This encodes CSVEARGSQGTGELFF. This chain joins TRBV29-1 and TRBJ2-2; perhaps TRBD1 as D (6 bases). Trimming took 3 bases from V and 4 from J, leaving 18 bases between them. Germline CDR1 is SQVTM and CDR2 is ANQGSEA. This CDR3 is 16 amino acids long.